The next 21 T cell receptor beta chains were all read from a single sample in a study of blood T cell repertoires in COVID-19 (TCRdb year 2020). Library preparation was by the immunoSEQ multiplex PCR assay. The immuneACCESS repertoire file appears here via TCRdb, limited to in-frame rearrangements. These files lack a portion of the clones; in checked studies, under half of the deficit traces to unresolved V genes, and the cause of the others is not known. This sample holds 100,000 to 150,000 clones; roughly 83% were observed only once. In total, the top ten clones hold around an eighth of the sample. The sequenced material came from peripheral blood. Receptor source: a woman in her thirties who had recovered from COVID-19.

The rearrangement joins TRBV18 to TRBJ1-4; no firm D call. Trimming removed 4 bases from V and 0 bases from J, with 6 bases in between. Looked up from germline, CDR1 is KGHSH and CDR2 is LQKENI. The CDR3 loop spans 14 amino acids. The CDR3 loop reads CASSRDTTNEKLFF. The CDR3 DNA reads as TGTGCCAGCTCACGCGACACAACTAATGAAAAACTGTTTTTT.

The gene calls are TRBV19 and TRBJ2-4; 7 bases line up with TRBD1. The CDR3 sequence is 16 residues long. With V trimmed by 6 bases and J by 3 bases, 11 bases remained unmatched. Germline V gene sequence: CDR1 LNHDA, CDR2 SQIVND (reference sequence). CDR3: CASSRTGPRGKNIQYF. Here the CDR3 DNA reads TGTGCCAGTAGCAGGACAGGTCCTAGGGGCAAAAACATTCAGTACTTC.

This chain connects TRBV4-1 to TRBJ2-1; TRBD2 is a possible D gene (6 bases). Looked up from germline, CDR1 is MGHRA and CDR2 is YSYEKL. V was shortened by 1 base and J by 6 bases, with 10 bases between the two germline ends. The CDR3 contains 14 residues. The CDR3 is CASSQVGAGNEQFF. For the CDR3, the DNA is TGCGCCAGCAGCCAAGTAGGAGCGGGCAATGAGCAGTTCTTC.

The genes are TRBV5-1 and TRBJ1-1; TRBD1 matches at 8 bases. Germline V CDR1 and CDR2: SGHRS, YFSETQ. CDR3 length: 16 residues. Trimming took 2 bases from V and 0 from J; bases not matched to a gene: 6. The CDR3 DNA is TGCGCCAGCAGCTTAGGTCCACAGGGGGTGAACACTGAAGCTTTCTTT. Amino acids: CASSLGPQGVNTEAFF. Full variable domain (rest looked up from reference TRBV5-1 and TRBJ1-1): KAGVTQTPRYLIKTRGQQVTLSCSPISGHRSVSWYQQTPGQGLQFLFEYFSETQRNKGNFPGRFSGRQFSNSRSEMNVSTLELGDSALYLCASSLGPQGVNTEAFFGQGTRLTVV.

The V gene is TRBV7-2, the J gene TRBJ1-2; a possible D gene is TRBD1 (5 bases). CDR1 SGHTA and CDR2 FQGNSA come from the germline V gene. This CDR3 has 15 amino acids. Trimming shortened V by 4 bases and J by 4 bases, and 16 bases separated the two germline ends. In DNA, the CDR3 is TGTGCCAGCAGCTCAGGGCAGGGAAGTGGCTATGGCTACACCTTC. Residues: CASSSGQGSGYGYTF. Full variable domain (rest looked up from reference TRBV7-2 and TRBJ1-2): GAGVSQSPSNKVTEKGKDVELRCDPISGHTALYWYRQSLGQGLEFLIYFQGNSAPDKSGLPSDRFSAERTGGSVSTLTIQRTQQEDSAVYLCASSSGQGSGYGYTFGSGTRLTVV.

DNA for the CDR3: TGCAGTGCTAGTCCTTGGGACAGGGCGGGATTTAGGGAGACCCAGTACTTC. Residues: CSASPWDRAGFRETQYF. This rearrangement joins TRBV20-1 to TRBJ2-5; 9 positions agree with TRBD1. Germline V gene lookup returns CDR1 DFQATT and CDR2 SNEGSKA (reference sequence). This CDR3 has 17 amino acids. J lost 5 bases, V lost 3 bases, and 16 bases had no gene match.

This clone is a singleton in its sample. J is TRBJ2-3 and V is TRBV5-1; 9 nucleotides match TRBD1. The CDR3 is made up of 15 amino acids. Germline V CDR1 and CDR2: SGHRS, YFSETQ. V lost 2 bases and J lost 4; bases outside the gene matches: 5. The DNA for the CDR3 is TGCGCCAGCAGCTTCTCGGGACAGGGTGCAGATACGCAGTATTTT. Protein product: CASSFSGQGADTQYF.

The chain combines TRBV2 with TRBJ2-6, with TRBD2 matching 7 bases. This CDR3 has 17 residues. Germline CDR1 is SNHLY and CDR2 is FYNNEI. J was trimmed by 2 bases and V by 4 bases; bases with no gene match: 8. CDR3 in DNA: TGTGCCAGCAGTGCCATACGGGGAGGGGCTGGGGCCAACGTCCTGACTTTC. It encodes CASSAIRGGAGANVLTF.

In this sample, this clone turned up a few times. The chain links TRBV5-1 to TRBJ1-1; possible D gene TRBD1, 6 bases. The germline CDR1 and CDR2 sequences are SGHRS and YFSETQ. V was cut by 7 bases and J by 5 bases, with 15 bases left in between. This CDR3 spans 13 amino acids. As DNA, the CDR3 is TGCGCCAGCTCCGAGGGGGGGCAAACTGAAGCTTTCTTT. It specifies CASSEGGQTEAFF.

V is TRBV14 and J is TRBJ2-7; the D gene is possibly TRBD1 (6 bases). The CDR3 contains 16 residues. The germline CDR1 and CDR2 sequences are SGHDN and FVKESK. The V end was cut by 3 bases, the J end by 5 bases, with 20 bases between. Here the CDR3 reads CASSHFTGKTLDEQYF. In DNA form, the CDR3 reads TGTGCCAGCAGCCATTTTACAGGGAAAACCCTGGACGAGCAGTACTTC.

V and J are TRBV11-2 and TRBJ2-7; D is perhaps TRBD1 (5 bases). Germline assignment: CDR1 SGHAT and CDR2 FQNNGV. V lost 1 base and J 5 bases, leaving 12 bases between the germline ends. The CDR3 runs 14 residues. Written as DNA, the CDR3 is TGTGCCAGCAGCTTAGGGCAGGGCAAGAACGAGCAGTACTTC. Protein sequence: CASSLGQGKNEQYF.

This clone has a single count. The V and J genes are TRBV12-5 and TRBJ2-3, with a possible D match to TRBD1 (5 bases). The CDR3 consists of 16 residues. V was shortened by 1 base and J by 0 bases, with 11 bases between the two germline ends. Germline V gene data show CDR1 as LGHNT and CDR2 as FRNRAP. The CDR3 coding sequence is TGTGCTAGTGGTTTGGGCCGACAGCGCAGCACAGATACGCAGTATTTT. It encodes CASGLGRQRSTDTQYF.

The chain employs TRBV11-2 and TRBJ2-7; TRBD2 matches 9 bases. Germline V gene sequence: CDR1 SGHAT, CDR2 FQNNGV. This CDR3 is built from 18 residues. After removal of 1 base from V and 0 bases from J, the junction contained 10 bases not matched to a gene. CDR3 sequence (DNA): TGTGCCAGCAGCTTAGCCCAGGCGGGAGGGCCCCTCTCCTACGAGCAGTACTTC. This translates into CASSLAQAGGPLSYEQYF.

V usage is TRBV27 and J usage is TRBJ1-2; 9 bases line up with TRBD1. V lost 6 bases and J lost 6; bases outside the gene matches: 14. The germline CDR1 and CDR2 sequences are MNHEY and SMNVEV (reference sequence). The CDR3 has 16 residues. The CDR3 region has the DNA TGTGCCAGCAGCTCCTTTGAGGACAGGGGATTTCATGGCTACACCTTC. It is translated as CASSSFEDRGFHGYTF.

The rearrangement uses TRBV11-2 and TRBJ2-7; the match to TRBD2 covers 12 bases. Trimming at V came to 0 bases and at J to 2 bases, leaving 5 bases not matched to a gene. Germline V CDR1 and CDR2: SGHAT, FQNNGV. The CDR3 loop spans 17 amino acids. DNA for the CDR3: TGTGCCAGCAGCTTAGAAGCTAGCGGGGGGGGACCCTACGAGCAGTACTTC. It codes for CASSLEASGGGPYEQYF.

The chain recombines TRBV6-5 with TRBJ2-4, with TRBD1 matching over 8 bases. The CDR3 length is 15 residues. V dropped 4 bases and J dropped 3; count of bases not matched to a gene: 5. Germline V gene data show CDR1 as MNHEY and CDR2 as SVGAGI. CDR3 sequence (DNA): TGTGCCAGCAGTTCAGGGGGCGCCGGCAAAAACATTCAGTACTTC. Protein product: CASSSGGAGKNIQYF.

The chain recombines TRBV18 with TRBJ2-3, with D possibly matching TRBD2 (5 bases). The CDR3 consists of 17 residues. V lost 2 bases and J lost 1, with 16 bases in between. CDR1 and CDR2 from the germline V gene are KGHSH and LQKENI. CDR3 residues: CASSPVGPSSGTDTQYF. The CDR3, as DNA: TGTGCCAGCTCACCAGTCGGACCTAGCTCCGGCACAGATACGCAGTATTTT.

This rearrangement joins TRBV27 to TRBJ2-7; 9 bases are shared with TRBD1. From germline, CDR1 is MNHEY and CDR2 SMNVEV (reference sequence). Losses at the gene ends were 5 bases for V and 3 bases for J; bases not matched to a gene: 8. CDR3 length: 15 amino acids. The CDR3, as DNA: TGTGCCAGCAGTCCGAGGACAGGGGTCGACTACGAGCAGTACTTC. This gives the protein CASSPRTGVDYEQYF.

The chain couples TRBV27 to TRBJ1-1, with D unclear. Germline lookup yields CDR1 MNHEY and CDR2 SMNVEV (reference sequence). This CDR3 region has 13 residues. The ends were cut back, 4 bases at V and 1 base at J, with 7 bases in the middle. The CDR3 is CASSSRRNTEAFF. The DNA of the CDR3 is TGTGCCAGCAGTTCCAGGCGGAACACTGAAGCTTTCTTT.

This chain uses TRBV30 with TRBJ1-5, with 9 nucleotides matching TRBD1. The CDR3 is made up of 15 amino acids. J gave up 3 bases and V 2 bases, and 5 bases lay outside the gene matches. CDR1 is GTSNPN and CDR2 is SVGIG in the germline V gene (reference sequence). DNA for the CDR3: TGTGCCTGGAGTCCAGGGACAGGGAACAATCAGCCCCAGCATTTT. As protein: CAWSPGTGNNQPQHF.

The rearrangement links TRBV7-4 to TRBJ1-2; maybe TRBD1 (6 bases). V was shortened by 7 bases and J by 6 bases, with 12 bases between the two germline ends. This CDR3 comprises 12 residues. Germline values: CDR1 SGHVT, CDR2 SQSDAQ. The DNA for the CDR3 is TGTGCCAGCATTCTAGGGGGAGATGGCTACACCTTC. It is translated as CASILGGDGYTF.